One sample yielded the 13 T cell receptor beta chains listed below, sequenced in a study of blood T cell repertoires in COVID-19. Profiled with immunoSEQ multiplex PCR; TCRdb holds only in-frame clones, not every one. Of over 150,000 clones listed, about 88% are singletons. Specimen: peripheral blood. These receptors were taken from a man aged 50 to 59 with COVID-19, enrolled during active disease.

The rearrangement uses TRBV5-1 and TRBJ2-5; 7 bases are a match to TRBD1. CDR1 and CDR2 (germline): SGHRS, YFSETQ. The CDR3 contains 15 residues. V was pared by 3 bases and J by 0 bases, with 5 bases of the junction left unmatched. The DNA of the CDR3 is TGCGCCAGCAGCTCCGCGACAGGGTACCAAGAGACCCAGTACTTC. The encoded protein is CASSSATGYQETQYF.

The V call is TRBV7-3, the J call TRBJ2-3; 10 bases line up with TRBD2. V dropped 3 bases and J dropped 6; count of bases not matched to a gene: 3. CDR3 length: 14 residues. CDR1 SGHTA and CDR2 FQGTGA come from the germline V gene. The DNA for the CDR3 is TGTGCCAGCAGCTTCACTAGCGGGGTGGATACGCAGTATTTT. Protein product: CASSFTSGVDTQYF.

The table lists this clone with a count of one. This chain uses TRBV9 with TRBJ2-3; D is unclear. Trimming stripped 1 base from V and 0 bases from J, with 9 bases between. This CDR3 comprises 15 residues. Germline lookup yields CDR1 SGDLS and CDR2 YYNGEE. This chain's CDR3 is CASSVNSISTDTQYF. Written as DNA, the CDR3 is TGTGCCAGCAGCGTAAACAGTATTAGCACAGATACGCAGTATTTT.

This clone has just one count. The chain combines TRBV5-4 with TRBJ2-7, with D perhaps matching TRBD2 (6 bases). Per germline, CDR1 SGHNT and CDR2 YYREEE (reference sequence). The CDR3 is made up of 14 amino acids. V lost 9 bases and J lost 2, with 18 bases in between. The CDR3 DNA sequence: TGTGCCACTACCCCGGGACTTTCGGCCTACGAGCAGTACTTC. Its translation: CATTPGLSAYEQYF.

This clone was recorded only once. V usage is TRBV18 and J usage is TRBJ1-4; 8 bases match TRBD1. Germline trimming cut 1 base from V and 3 bases from J; bases unmatched to any gene: 7. Germline V gene sequence: CDR1 KGHSH, CDR2 LQKENI. This CDR3 spans 17 amino acids. The CDR3 coding sequence is TGTGCCAGCTCACCACTACTTCAGGGGGCTGCTAATGAAAAACTGTTTTTT. Translating it yields CASSPLLQGAANEKLFF.

The V and J genes are TRBV5-1 and TRBJ2-1; no reliable D call. This CDR3 region has 13 residues. Trimming took off 4 bases at V and 6 bases at J, with 11 bases between the two ends. Germline CDR1 reads SGHRS; CDR2 reads YFSETQ. The CDR3 coding sequence is TGCGCCAGCAGCCCTTATACTTCCAATGAGCAGTTCTTC. It specifies CASSPYTSNEQFF.

This clone was counted between two and nine times. This chain joins TRBV19 and TRBJ2-7; D unresolved. CDR1 is LNHDA, CDR2 SQIVND, per germline (reference sequence). The CDR3 runs 13 residues. The V gene lost 4 bases and the J gene lost 3 bases, with 10 bases spanning the gap. The CDR3 sequence is CASSTSEFYEQYF. The CDR3 DNA reads as TGTGCCAGTAGTACCTCAGAATTCTACGAGCAGTACTTC.

The CDR3 coding sequence is TGTGCCAGCAGTACCCGGACAGGTCTTAGTTACGAGCAGTACTTC. This encodes CASSTRTGLSYEQYF. This chain joins TRBV27 and TRBJ2-7, with 7 nucleotides matching TRBD1. Trimming took 5 bases from V and 4 from J; bases not matched to a gene: 11. The CDR3 spans 15 residues. From germline, CDR1 is MNHEY and CDR2 SMNVEV (reference sequence).

CDR3 nucleotides: TGTGCCAGCAGCGTAGGGGCAGGGTGGGCAACGACTAACTATGGCTACACCTTC. This codes for CASSVGAGWATTNYGYTF. The gene calls are TRBV9 and TRBJ1-2, with D tentatively TRBD1 (5 bases). V lost 0 bases and J 0 bases, leaving 18 bases between the germline ends. Germline V CDR1 and CDR2: SGDLS, YYNGEE. This CDR3 contains 18 residues.

The chain joins TRBV6-5 to TRBJ1-5; D is uncertain. Germline V CDR1 and CDR2: MNHEY, SVGAGI. The CDR3 runs 13 residues. Trimming removed 4 bases from V and 2 bases from J, with 6 bases in between. The CDR3 here is CASSFSGNQPQHF. The CDR3 bases are TGTGCCAGCAGTTTTTCAGGCAATCAGCCCCAGCATTTT.

The V gene is TRBV21-1, the J gene TRBJ1-4. TRBV21-1 is a recognized pseudogene. The CDR3 is 15 residues long. The CDR3 loop is CASSKARSTNEKLFF. CDR3 DNA sequence: TGTGCCAGCAGCAAAGCGCGGTCAACTAATGAAAAACTGTTTTTT.

The CDR3 spells CASSLLGQGVGNEQFF. In nucleotides, the CDR3 is TGTGCCAGCAGCTTACTTGGACAGGGGGTAGGCAATGAGCAGTTCTTC. This sequence joins TRBV7-2 and TRBJ2-1, with 10 bases identical to TRBD1. The CDR3 is made up of 16 amino acids. Germline-derived CDR1 and CDR2 are SGHTA and FQGNSA. Germline trimming cut 2 bases from V and 6 bases from J; bases unmatched to any gene: 7.

The chain carries TRBV2 and TRBJ2-7, with D unresolved. There are 14 residues in the CDR3. Germline values: CDR1 SNHLY, CDR2 FYNNEI. V dropped 3 bases and J dropped 6 bases, with 15 bases sitting between them. The CDR3 loop reads CASSEGIVRSEQYF. In nucleotides, the CDR3 is TGTGCCAGCAGTGAGGGTATAGTCCGGAGCGAGCAGTACTTC. The full variable domain, rest sourced from reference TRBV2 and TRBJ2-7, is EPEVTQTPSHQVTQMGQEVILRCVPISNHLYFYWYRQILGQKVEFLVSFYNNEISEKSEIFDDQFSVERPDGSNFTLKIRSTKLEDSAMYFCASSEGIVRSEQYFGPGTRLTVT.